A single sample gave rise to the 9 T cell receptor beta chains below, sequenced in a study of blood T cells in healthy people across ages (dated by TCRdb to 2014 to 2015). To prepare the library, 5' RACE was applied. The listed sequencing device is Illumina HiSeq 2500. A second about 7 to 11 cycle PCR used a sample-barcoded 5' primer and a J-beta primer mix. TCRdb applied fastp at Q25 and MiXCR to the public reads, then kept only in-frame beta chains. One record per CDR3 amino acid sequence lists the most common genes and DNA. This sample is represented by roughly 800,000 distinct CDR3 sequences; under 40% of them were singletons. The ten largest clonotypes hold 13% of the sample. The sample comprised blood. These receptor sequences come from a man younger than 35 in good health.

The V call is TRBV7-2, the J call TRBJ2-2; possibly TRBD1 for D (6 bases). The germline V and J ends were trimmed by 3 bases and 1 base, with 9 bases remaining between them. The CDR3 has 15 amino acids. The germline gives CDR1 SGHTA, CDR2 FQGNSA. CDR3 protein: CASSFNRENTGELFF. The DNA for the CDR3 is TGTGCCAGCAGCTTTAACAGGGAGAACACCGGGGAGCTGTTTTTT.

The V call is TRBV10-3, the J call TRBJ2-1; perhaps TRBD1 as D (5 bases). V was cut by 2 bases and J by 5 bases, with 28 bases left in between. From germline, CDR1 is ENHRY and CDR2 SYGVKD. The CDR3 runs to 20 residues. The CDR3 region is CAISEPSKGIQVLGDNEQFF. The CDR3 region has the DNA TGTGCCATCAGTGAGCCGAGTAAAGGGATTCAGGTATTAGGGGACAATGAGCAGTTCTTC.

V usage is TRBV15 and J usage is TRBJ2-2; TRBD1 might be the D (5 bases). The CDR3 has 14 amino acids. Germline V gene lookup returns CDR1 LNHNV and CDR2 YYDKDF (reference sequence). The ends were cut back, 0 bases at V and 6 bases at J, with 8 bases in the middle. This CDR3 reads CATSRDTRAGELFF. In DNA, the CDR3 is TGTGCCACCAGCAGAGATACCAGGGCCGGGGAGCTGTTTTTT.

This chain uses TRBV6-2 or TRBV6-3 with TRBJ2-3; the D is unclear. Germline CDR1 reads MNHEY; CDR2 reads SVGEGT. The V gene lost 7 bases and the J gene lost 6 bases, with 20 bases spanning the gap. The CDR3 is 15 residues long. The CDR3 sequence: CASTTTKPILDTQYF. DNA of the CDR3: TGTGCCAGCACAACGACCAAGCCAATCTTGGATACGCAGTATTTT.

This clonotype was recorded a few times. V and J are TRBV4-1 and TRBJ2-4, with D tentatively TRBD1 (6 bases). The germline gives CDR1 MGHRA, CDR2 YSYEKL. The CDR3 is 15 residues long. V shed 1 base and J shed 13 bases, with 20 bases lying between them. DNA of the CDR3: TGCGCCAGCAGCCAAGCAGGACAGCCCTACAATGAGCAGTACTTC. This sequence encodes CASSQAGQPYNEQYF.

To note about this clonotype: A much larger clone lies a single base off, so this may be a read error. The J gene is TRBJ2-1, the V gene TRBV12-3 or TRBV12-4; D unresolved. This CDR3 spans 11 amino acids. Trimming pared 6 bases from V and 10 bases from J, leaving 10 bases between. For the CDR3, the DNA is TGTGCCAGCAGCCCTGATGACGAGCAGTTCTTC. Encoded protein: CASSPDDEQFF.

This clonotype was detected only a few times. The CDR3 DNA reads TGTGCCAGCAGTGTGAACAGCCAGAATGAAAAACTGTTTTTT. Protein sequence: CASSVNSQNEKLFF. V gene TRBV2 combines with J gene TRBJ1-4; D is ambiguous. From germline, CDR1 is SNHLY and CDR2 FYNNEI. This CDR3 has 14 amino acids. Trimming stripped 4 bases from V and 5 bases from J, with 11 bases between.

This chain links TRBV5-5 with TRBJ2-3, with D tentatively TRBD1 or TRBD2 (5 bases each). This CDR3 contains 13 residues. The V gene lost 7 bases and the J gene lost 5 bases, with 14 bases spanning the gap. Germline assignment: CDR1 SGHKS and CDR2 YYEKEE (reference sequence). CDR3 sequence reads: CASAGSLGDTQYF. The CDR3 region has the DNA TGTGCCAGCGCAGGGAGCCTAGGAGATACGCAGTATTTT.

The genes are TRBV12-3 or TRBV12-4 and TRBJ1-5; perhaps TRBD1 as D (5 bases). Trimming shortened V by 5 bases and J by 9 bases, and 17 bases separated the two germline ends. The CDR3 totals 14 residues. The DNA for the CDR3 is TGTGCCAGCAGTACTACCGACAGTCCGAGGCCCCAGCATTTT. It is translated as CASSTTDSPRPQHF.